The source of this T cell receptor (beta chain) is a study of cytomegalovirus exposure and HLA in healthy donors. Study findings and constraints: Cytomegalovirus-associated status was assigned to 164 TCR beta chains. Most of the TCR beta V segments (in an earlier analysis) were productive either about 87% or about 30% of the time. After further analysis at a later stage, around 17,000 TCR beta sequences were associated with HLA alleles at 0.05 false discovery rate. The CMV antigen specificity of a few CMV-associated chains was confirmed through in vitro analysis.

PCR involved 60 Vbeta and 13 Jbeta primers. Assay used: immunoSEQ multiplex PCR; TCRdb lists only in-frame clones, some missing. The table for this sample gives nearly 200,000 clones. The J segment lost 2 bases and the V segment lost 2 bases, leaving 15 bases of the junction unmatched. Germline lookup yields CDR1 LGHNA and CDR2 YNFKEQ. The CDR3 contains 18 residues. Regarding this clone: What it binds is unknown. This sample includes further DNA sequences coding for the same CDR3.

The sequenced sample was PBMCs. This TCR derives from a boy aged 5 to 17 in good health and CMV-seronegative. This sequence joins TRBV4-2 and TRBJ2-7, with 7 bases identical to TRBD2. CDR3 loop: CASSQYTPSSGVTYEQYF. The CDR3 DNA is TGTGCCAGCAGCCAATACACCCCCTCAAGCGGGGTCACCTACGAGCAGTACTTC.